These 17 T cell receptor beta chains came from one sample sequenced in a study of cytomegalovirus exposure and HLA in healthy donors. PCR was performed using 60 Vbeta and 13 Jbeta primers. Clones were sequenced by immunoSEQ multiplex PCR, and TCRdb holds only the in-frame ones, with some missing. This table has around 100,000 clones, about 70% appearing once. Sequenced material: PBMCs. The receptors come from a man over 45 in good health and CMV-seropositive.

This chain connects TRBV4-1 to TRBJ2-5, with D maybe TRBD1 (6 bases). This CDR3 comprises 15 residues. Trimming took 4 bases from V and 2 from J, leaving 14 bases between them. CDR1 and CDR2 (germline): MGHRA, YSYEKL. Here the CDR3 reads CASSRQGHGQETQYF. The CDR3 DNA reads as TGCGCCAGCAGCCGGCAGGGACACGGACAAGAGACCCAGTACTTC.

This clone occurred a few times. The CDR3, as DNA: TGCGCCAGCAGCCCCGGACTAGCGAGTGCCGAGCAGTACTTC. The encoded protein is CASSPGLASAEQYF. The chain couples TRBV5-1 to TRBJ2-7; 9 positions agree with TRBD2. The CDR3 sequence is 14 residues long. The germline V gene has CDR1 SGHRS and CDR2 YFSETQ. Trimming took 4 bases from V and 6 from J; bases not matched to a gene: 8.

This clone was counted only a few times. The chain recombines TRBV2 with TRBJ2-3, with 11 positions matching TRBD2. From germline, CDR1 is SNHLY and CDR2 FYNNEI. V was pared by 6 bases and J by 5 bases, with 7 bases of the junction left unmatched. This CDR3 is built from 15 residues. CDR3 protein: CASSGTSGGIDTQYF. The CDR3 bases are TGTGCCAGCAGCGGAACTAGCGGGGGAATAGATACGCAGTATTTT.

V is TRBV5-5 and J is TRBJ2-5; tentative D call: TRBD2 (6 bases). Looked up from germline, CDR1 is SGHKS and CDR2 is YYEKEE (reference sequence). The length of the CDR3 is 13 residues. V was pared by 1 base and J by 6 bases, with 10 bases between. The CDR3 region is CASSLTSTKTQYF. Here the CDR3 DNA reads TGTGCCAGCAGCTTGACTAGCACAAAGACCCAGTACTTC.

J is TRBJ1-5 and V is TRBV6-1, with a possible D match to TRBD1 (5 bases). CDR3 size: 16 residues. CDR1 is MNHNS and CDR2 is SASEGT in the germline V gene. Trimming removed 4 bases at V and 5 bases at J, with 18 bases between. The DNA of the CDR3 is TGTGCCAGCAGTGGGCTGGGGCAGGGTGGTGATCAGCCCCAGCATTTT. Amino acids: CASSGLGQGGDQPQHF.

The V call is TRBV2, the J call TRBJ2-5; D gene ambiguous. Matching the DNA end better, TRBJ2-7 makes the J call doubtful. CDR1 is SNHLY, CDR2 FYNNEI, per germline. The CDR3 has 11 amino acids. DNA of the CDR3: TGTGCCAGCCGACTTCTCCCCGAGCAGTACTTC. Amino acid sequence: CASRLLPEQYF.

V is TRBV5-1 and J is TRBJ1-1; D gene unclear. The CDR3 extends over 14 amino acids. Germline loops: CDR1 SGHRS, CDR2 YFSETQ. The V end lost 0 bases, the J end lost 2 bases, and 8 bases lay between the germline ends. The CDR3 nucleotides are TGCGCCAGCAGCTTGGGCAGTTACAACACTGAAGCTTTCTTT. Amino acids: CASSLGSYNTEAFF. Using reference TRBV5-1 and TRBJ1-1 for the parts outside the CDR3, the full variable domain is KAGVTQTPRYLIKTRGQQVTLSCSPISGHRSVSWYQQTPGQGLQFLFEYFSETQRNKGNFPGRFSGRQFSNSRSEMNVSTLELGDSALYLCASSLGSYNTEAFFGQGTRLTVV.

The CDR3 region is CASMAGNYGYTF. In nucleotides, the CDR3 is TGCGCCAGCATGGCAGGGAACTATGGCTACACCTTC. The rearrangement joins TRBV10-2 to TRBJ1-2, with TRBD1 as a possible D gene (5 bases). Germline lookup yields CDR1 WSHSY and CDR2 SAAADI. V lost 7 bases to trimming and J lost 2 bases, with 8 bases between them. The length of the CDR3 is 12 residues.

CDR3 coding DNA: TGTGCCAGCAGTGAAGCGAGAGAGTACTATGGCTACACCTTC. It encodes CASSEAREYYGYTF. The chain carries TRBV6-1 and TRBJ1-2; no clear D. The germline V and J ends were trimmed by 0 bases and 3 bases, with 8 bases remaining between them. The CDR3 has 14 residues. Germline assignment: CDR1 MNHNS and CDR2 SASEGT.

The V gene is TRBV6-6, the J gene TRBJ1-4, with D possibly TRBD1 on 6 matching bases. V dropped 2 bases and J dropped 17 bases, with 15 bases sitting between them. The CDR3 is 12 residues long. The germline gives CDR1 MNHNY, CDR2 SVGAGI (reference sequence). CDR3 bases: TGTGCCAGCAGTTACGTAGGGGACAAGGCCTTTTTT. Protein product: CASSYVGDKAFF.

V is TRBV7-8 and J is TRBJ2-1, with 8 bases aligning to TRBD1. CDR3 size: 14 residues. The V and J ends lost 5 bases and 7 bases, in that order; junction bases with no gene match: 7. Germline CDR1 is SGHVS and CDR2 is FQNEAQ. The CDR3 region is CASSTRTGWNEQFF. The CDR3 DNA reads as TGTGCCAGCAGCACGCGGACAGGGTGGAATGAGCAGTTCTTC.

The chain employs TRBV2 and TRBJ2-3, with 9 bases aligning to TRBD2. CDR3 length equals 14 residues. From germline, CDR1 is SNHLY and CDR2 FYNNEI. Written as DNA, the CDR3 is TGTGGGGGGAGTGTAGCGGGGGACAGAGATACGCAGTATTTT. This sequence encodes CGGSVAGDRDTQYF.

The chain employs TRBV7-7 and TRBJ1-1, with a possible D match to TRBD1 (5 bases). The ends were cut back, 1 base at V and 5 bases at J, with 8 bases in the middle. The CDR3 has 13 residues. Germline-derived CDR1 and CDR2 are SSHAT and FNYEAQ (reference sequence). The DNA of the CDR3 is TGTGCCAGCAGCTTAGACGGGACTACTGAAGCTTTCTTT. It translates to CASSLDGTTEAFF.

V is TRBV4-1 and J is TRBJ2-3; perhaps TRBD2 as D (5 bases). This CDR3 contains 16 residues. Germline CDR1 is MGHRA and CDR2 is YSYEKL. V gave up 1 base and J gave up 1 base, with 12 bases separating them. The CDR3 region is CASSQGPAGGTDTQYF. CDR3 nucleotide sequence: TGCGCCAGCAGCCAAGGTCCAGCCGGGGGCACAGATACGCAGTATTTT.

This clone was counted between two and nine times. The rearrangement joins TRBV19 to TRBJ2-1, with a weak D call TRBD2 (5 bases). V was trimmed by 3 bases and J by 8 bases, leaving 11 bases between them. In germline, CDR1 is LNHDA, CDR2 SQIVND (reference sequence). This CDR3 is built from 13 residues. The CDR3 DNA follows: TGTGCCAGTAGTATGGGAGCAAGGGATGAGCAGTTCTTC. The encoded protein is CASSMGARDEQFF.

The V call is TRBV10-2, the J call TRBJ2-7, with D tentatively TRBD2 (6 bases). This CDR3 spans 13 amino acids. V was trimmed by 3 bases and J by 3 bases, leaving 9 bases between them. Germline V gives CDR1 WSHSY, CDR2 SAAADI. CDR3 protein: CASSEAGGYEQYF. The CDR3 DNA follows: TGCGCCAGCAGTGAAGCGGGTGGCTACGAGCAGTACTTC.

The gene calls are TRBV5-5 and TRBJ2-7; D uncertain. The length of the CDR3 is 14 residues. Germline V gene lookup returns CDR1 SGHKS and CDR2 YYEKEE (reference sequence). Trimming took off 2 bases at V and 1 base at J, with 10 bases between the two ends. The chain's CDR3 is CASSFGVPSYEQYF. The CDR3 nucleotides are TGTGCCAGCAGCTTCGGTGTGCCTTCCTACGAGCAGTACTTC. The full variable domain, completed using reference TRBV5-5 and TRBJ2-7, is DAGVTQSPTHLIKTRGQQVTLRCSPISGHKSVSWYQQVLGQGPQFIFQYYEKEERGRGNFPDRFSARQFPNYSSELNVNALLLGDSALYLCASSFGVPSYEQYFGPGTRLTVT.